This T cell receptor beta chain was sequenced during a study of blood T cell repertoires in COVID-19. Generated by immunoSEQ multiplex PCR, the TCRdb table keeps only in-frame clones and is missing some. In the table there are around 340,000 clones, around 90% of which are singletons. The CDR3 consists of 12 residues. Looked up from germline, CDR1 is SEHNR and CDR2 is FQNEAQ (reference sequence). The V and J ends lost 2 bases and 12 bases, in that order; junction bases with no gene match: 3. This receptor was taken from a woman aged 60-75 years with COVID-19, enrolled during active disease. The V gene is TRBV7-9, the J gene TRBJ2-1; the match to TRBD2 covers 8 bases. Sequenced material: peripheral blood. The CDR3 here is CASSLSGGGQFF. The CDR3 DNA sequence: TGTGCCAGCAGCTTAAGCGGGGGAGGGCAGTTCTTC.